Following are 26 T cell receptor beta chains from one sample sequenced in a study of T cells in localized non-small cell lung cancer. Data came from immunoSEQ multiplex PCR; TCRdb stores just in-frame clones and leaves some out. The sample lists tens of thousands of clones; around 81% were seen once. Here the sequenced sample was PBMCs, taken before any cancer treatment. The source is a man between 35 and 75 years old with stage II lung adenocarcinoma.

The chain uses TRBV5-4 and TRBJ2-5; a weak D match, TRBD1 (6 bases). The CDR3 extends over 15 amino acids. Trimming shortened V by 6 bases and J by 4 bases, and 19 bases separated the two germline ends. Germline-derived CDR1 and CDR2 are SGHNT and YYREEE (reference sequence). The CDR3 here is CASTLQGYRGETQYF. The DNA of the CDR3 is TGTGCCAGCACCCTACAGGGATACCGCGGAGAGACCCAGTACTTC.

The chain combines TRBV10-1 with TRBJ2-1; D unresolved. Per the germline V gene, CDR1 is WNHNN and CDR2 is SYGVQD (reference sequence). This CDR3 is 14 amino acids long. The V gene lost 0 bases and the J gene lost 7 bases, with 10 bases spanning the gap. For the CDR3, the DNA is TGCGCCAGCAGTGAGTCTACTATGGGAAATGAGCAGTTCTTC. The encoded protein is CASSESTMGNEQFF.

This chain connects TRBV19 to TRBJ2-3; 8 bases are shared with TRBD1. The V and J ends lost 6 bases and 3 bases, in that order; junction bases with no gene match: 5. CDR3 length: 14 residues. The germline CDR1 and CDR2 sequences are LNHDA and SQIVND (reference sequence). The CDR3 reads CASSRGPGTDTQYF. The CDR3 DNA reads TGTGCCAGTAGCAGGGGGCCAGGAACAGATACGCAGTATTTT.

The rearrangement joins TRBV6-5 to TRBJ1-1; 7 bases agree with TRBD1. V gave up 5 bases and J gave up 7 bases; unmatched junction bases: 7. This CDR3 is 13 amino acids long. Germline V gives CDR1 MNHEY, CDR2 SVGAGI. The CDR3 coding sequence is TGTGCCAGCAGTCGGACAGGAGGGTTTGAAGCTTTCTTT. Amino acid sequence: CASSRTGGFEAFF.

This clone was observed a few times. J is TRBJ2-2 and V is TRBV5-4; 8 bases agree with TRBD1. The CDR3 loop spans 15 amino acids. V lost 4 bases, J lost 5 bases, and 7 bases stayed unmatched. CDR1 is SGHNT and CDR2 is YYREEE in the germline V gene (reference sequence). CDR3 loop: CASSAPRTGTGELFF. The CDR3 DNA reads TGTGCCAGCAGCGCCCCGCGGACAGGGACCGGGGAGCTGTTTTTT.

This rearrangement joins TRBV7-3 to TRBJ2-1, with 7 positions matching TRBD1. CDR3 length: 14 residues. The V gene end was trimmed by 5 bases and the J gene end by 6 bases; junction bases not matched to a gene: 7. The germline gives CDR1 SGHTA, CDR2 FQGTGA. CDR3 residues: CASSQGDSGNEQFF. In nucleotides, the CDR3 is TGTGCCAGCAGCCAGGGGGATTCGGGCAATGAGCAGTTCTTC.

The chain combines TRBV30 with TRBJ2-6; the D gene is possibly TRBD1 (6 bases). The V end lost 5 bases, the J end lost 1 base, and 12 bases lay between the germline ends. This CDR3 comprises 15 residues. Germline values: CDR1 GTSNPN, CDR2 SVGIG (reference sequence). Here the CDR3 reads CAWYRELSGANVLTF. The CDR3 bases are TGTGCCTGGTACAGGGAGTTATCTGGGGCCAACGTCCTGACTTTC.

This clone came up once. The chain is built from TRBV6-1 and TRBJ1-1; tentative D call: TRBD1 (6 bases). V was trimmed by 2 bases and J by 1 base, leaving 26 bases between them. CDR1 MNHNS and CDR2 SASEGT come from the germline V gene. CDR3 size: 20 residues. In DNA, the CDR3 is TGTGCCAGCAGTGAACAGGGGAAATGGGTTGGCAGGGCGGAGAACACTGAAGCTTTCTTT. It translates to CASSEQGKWVGRAENTEAFF.

This sequence joins TRBV5-8 and TRBJ1-5, with a possible D match to TRBD1 (5 bases). The CDR3 spans 14 residues. With 1 base removed from V and 2 bases from J, the gap between germline ends came to 7 bases. Germline assignment: CDR1 SGHTS and CDR2 YDEGEE. CDR3 nucleotide sequence: TGTGCCAGCAGCTTGAGAGGGGGCAATCAGCCCCAGCATTTT. Residues: CASSLRGGNQPQHF.

This chain uses TRBV19 with TRBJ1-1, with D maybe TRBD1 (6 bases). The CDR3 consists of 14 residues. Germline loops: CDR1 LNHDA, CDR2 SQIVND (reference sequence). Trimming removed 9 bases from V and 1 base from J, with 15 bases in between. The CDR3 sequence: CASQNRDRNTEAFF. In DNA, the CDR3 is TGTGCCAGCCAAAACAGGGATCGGAACACTGAAGCTTTCTTT.

This rearrangement joins TRBV5-4 to TRBJ2-1; the D is unclear. The V end lost 3 bases, the J end lost 0 bases, and 16 bases lay between the germline ends. The CDR3 loop spans 17 amino acids. The germline gives CDR1 SGHNT, CDR2 YYREEE (reference sequence). CDR3: CASSSSQLRSSYNEQFF. The CDR3 nucleotides read TGTGCCAGCAGCTCCAGTCAACTTCGGAGCTCCTACAATGAGCAGTTCTTC.

CDR3 residues: CASSIGTGRVVSNQPQHF. The CDR3, as DNA: TGTGCCAGTAGTATAGGGACAGGGAGAGTCGTAAGCAATCAGCCCCAGCATTTT. The genes are TRBV19 and TRBJ1-5; TRBD1 matches 8 bases. The junction had 9 bases not matched to a gene; V was cut back by 1 base and J by 1 base. The CDR3 loop spans 18 amino acids. Germline V CDR1 and CDR2: LNHDA, SQIVND (reference sequence).

The chain is built from TRBV4-2 and TRBJ2-3; TRBD2 aligns across 10 bases. The CDR3 is 18 residues long. Germline CDR1 and CDR2: LGHNA and YNFKEQ. The V gene end was trimmed by 1 base and the J gene end by 6 bases; junction bases not matched to a gene: 13. CDR3 amino acids: CASSQGTLAGVGGDTQYF. The CDR3 DNA is TGTGCCAGCAGCCAAGGGACGCTAGCGGGAGTAGGGGGGGATACGCAGTATTTT.

The rearrangement joins TRBV6-1 to TRBJ2-2, with D possibly matching TRBD1 (8 bases). Germline CDR1 MNHNS, CDR2 SASEGT. The CDR3 runs to 15 residues. The V gene lost 4 bases and the J gene lost 6 bases, with 15 bases spanning the gap. CDR3 nucleotides: TGTGCCAGCAGTGTGCTCACAGGGGGGGCCGGGGAGCTGTTTTTT. Translated: CASSVLTGGAGELFF.

The gene calls are TRBV5-1 and TRBJ2-2; weak D call: TRBD1 (6 bases). This CDR3 is 13 amino acids long. Between the trimmed V and J ends, which lost 3 bases and 6 bases, there was a span of 9 bases. CDR1 and CDR2 from the germline V gene are SGHRS and YFSETQ. The CDR3 here is CASSSGQSGELFF. The CDR3 coding sequence is TGCGCCAGCAGCTCAGGACAGTCCGGGGAGCTGTTTTTT. The whole variable domain, filled in from reference TRBV5-1 and TRBJ2-2, reads KAGVTQTPRYLIKTRGQQVTLSCSPISGHRSVSWYQQTPGQGLQFLFEYFSETQRNKGNFPGRFSGRQFSNSRSEMNVSTLELGDSALYLCASSSGQSGELFFGEGSRLTVL.

V gene TRBV13 combines with J gene TRBJ2-5; possible D gene TRBD2, 8 bases. This CDR3 has 14 amino acids. Germline V gene lookup returns CDR1 PRHDT and CDR2 FYEKMQ (reference sequence). Trimming cost V 8 bases and J 2 bases, with 15 bases left between them. DNA of the CDR3: TGTGCCAGCCACGGGAGGGGGCCTCAAGAGACCCAGTACTTC. Translating gives CASHGRGPQETQYF.

This clone was counted between two and nine times. The chain combines TRBV4-2 with TRBJ1-1; no clear D. The CDR3 has 15 residues. V lost 0 bases and J 2 bases, leaving 10 bases between the germline ends. Germline CDR1 reads LGHNA; CDR2 reads YNFKEQ. The CDR3, as DNA: TGTGCCAGCAGCCAAGAAAAAGTATTCAACACTGAAGCTTTCTTT. It is translated as CASSQEKVFNTEAFF.

A single count supports this clone. The chain is built from TRBV6-1 and TRBJ1-1; D remains unclear. The CDR3 covers 10 residues. Deletions cut 8 bases from V and 10 bases from J, with 11 bases between. Germline CDR1 reads MNHNS; CDR2 reads SASEGT. The CDR3 loop is CASHQIRAFF. DNA for the CDR3: TGTGCCAGCCATCAGATTCGAGCTTTCTTT.

The V and J genes are TRBV23-1 and TRBJ2-6, with 8 positions matching TRBD1. Being an ORF, TRBV23-1 has a function that is uncertain. The CDR3 is made up of 21 amino acids. The V and J ends lost 2 bases and 0 bases, in that order; junction bases with no gene match: 15. This CDR3 is CASSQPLLKTGAYSGANVLTF. The DNA of the CDR3 is TGCGCCAGCAGTCAACCACTTTTAAAGACAGGGGCTTACTCTGGGGCCAACGTCCTGACTTTC.

The rearrangement joins TRBV2 to TRBJ1-2; D is unclear. The CDR3 loop spans 8 amino acids. V dropped 6 bases and J dropped 11 bases, with 4 bases sitting between them. Germline-derived CDR1 and CDR2 are SNHLY and FYNNEI. CDR3 sequence reads: CASRGYTF. In DNA, the CDR3 is TGTGCCAGCAGAGGATACACCTTC.

This clone was detected a few times. The V and J genes are TRBV12-5 and TRBJ2-1; 11 nucleotides line up with TRBD2. The germline V gene encodes CDR1 LGHNT and CDR2 FRNRAP. With V trimmed by 3 bases and J by 9 bases, 16 bases remained unmatched. CDR3 size: 18 residues. CDR3 in amino acids: CASGFAGTLAGVPGEQFF. CDR3 coding DNA: TGTGCTAGTGGTTTTGCGGGGACACTAGCGGGAGTACCGGGTGAGCAGTTCTTC.

The V call is TRBV9, the J call TRBJ1-4, with no clear D. This CDR3 is built from 15 residues. Trimming took off 2 bases at V and 4 bases at J, with 12 bases between the two ends. From germline, CDR1 is SGDLS and CDR2 YYNGEE. The CDR3 DNA is TGTGCCAGCAGCGTTTCCGGGGAGGGTAATGAAAAACTGTTTTTT. It translates to CASSVSGEGNEKLFF. Supplemented by reference TRBV9 and TRBJ1-4, the full variable domain reads DSGVTQTPKHLITATGQRVTLRCSPRSGDLSVYWYQQSLDQGLQFLIQYYNGEERAKGNILERFSAQQFPDLHSELNLSSLELGDSALYFCASSVSGEGNEKLFFGSGTQLSVL.

The V gene is TRBV7-8, the J gene TRBJ2-7; D unclear. Germline V gene lookup returns CDR1 SGHVS and CDR2 FQNEAQ. Trimming removed 2 bases from V and 3 bases from J, with 5 bases in between. The CDR3 totals 12 residues. CDR3: CASSLIDYEQYF. In DNA, the CDR3 is TGTGCCAGCAGCTTAATCGACTACGAGCAGTACTTC.

The chain combines TRBV30 with TRBJ2-5; no definite D call. Trimming took 4 bases from V and 5 from J, leaving 8 bases between them. This CDR3 comprises 11 residues. Germline V lookup: CDR1 GTSNPN, CDR2 SVGIG (reference sequence). The CDR3 here is CAWTRDETQYF. The CDR3 region has the DNA TGTGCCTGGACTAGGGATGAGACCCAGTACTTC.

V gene TRBV7-9 combines with J gene TRBJ1-2; 7 bases are a match to TRBD1. The ends lost 5 bases at V and 4 bases at J; junction bases unmatched: 10. This CDR3 is built from 15 residues. The germline V gene encodes CDR1 SEHNR and CDR2 FQNEAQ (reference sequence). The DNA for the CDR3 is TGTGCCAGCAGCGGCCAGGACAGGCACCTCTATGGCTACACCTTC. Protein sequence: CASSGQDRHLYGYTF.

The J gene is TRBJ1-1, the V gene TRBV5-4, with D hard to call. The length of the CDR3 is 14 residues. The V end was cut by 5 bases, the J end by 4 bases, with 15 bases between. Germline values: CDR1 SGHNT, CDR2 YYREEE (reference sequence). The CDR3 loop is CASREDPEGTEAFF. The CDR3 coding sequence is TGTGCCAGCAGGGAAGACCCTGAGGGCACTGAAGCTTTCTTT.